Listed below are T cell receptor beta chains from one sample, sequenced in a study of response to subunit inactivated influenza vaccine. Each CDR3 protein is one row after TCRdb ran MiXCR on the RT-PCR reads. The data show roughly 670,000 distinct CDR3 sequences, less than 15% seen once. The material sequenced was PBMCs from blood, taken approximately 15 days before vaccination. The source is a man between 45 and 60 years old who received an inactivated influenza vaccine. The CDR3 runs from the conserved cysteine through the conserved F or W.

v_call: TRBV7-2
j_call: TRBJ2-3
cdr3_aa: CASSLVSGVRTDTQYF

v_call: TRBV7-9
j_call: TRBJ2-3
cdr3_aa: CASSFRRDLAGDTQYF

v_call: TRBV10-3
j_call: TRBJ2-7
cdr3_aa: CAINQGGGYEQYF

v_call: TRBV20-1
j_call: TRBJ1-1
cdr3_aa: CSANRLLNTEAFF

v_call: TRBV7-2
j_call: TRBJ2-7
cdr3_aa: CASSLRGSPHEQYF

v_call: TRBV7-3
j_call: TRBJ2-1
cdr3_aa: CASSLKQGTYNEQFF

v_call: TRBV18
j_call: TRBJ2-2
cdr3_aa: CASSKLTGQNTGELFF

v_call: TRBV12-3/TRBV12-4
j_call: TRBJ2-2
cdr3_aa: CASSLNGYTGELFF

v_call: TRBV29-1
j_call: TRBJ2-1
cdr3_aa: CSVETGENNEQFF

v_call: TRBV20-1
j_call: TRBJ1-3
cdr3_aa: CSSLRGAAGNTIYF

v_call: TRBV10-3
j_call: TRBJ2-2
cdr3_aa: CAISGTGDTGELFF

v_call: TRBV4-3
j_call: TRBJ2-1
cdr3_aa: CASSQGVGRAFNEQFF

v_call: TRBV12-3/TRBV12-4
j_call: TRBJ1-2
cdr3_aa: CASREQGTLSYTF

v_call: TRBV7-9
j_call: TRBJ1-2
cdr3_aa: CASSFKGYYGYTF

v_call: TRBV6-2/TRBV6-3
j_call: TRBJ2-1
cdr3_aa: CASRGALGSYNEQFF

v_call: TRBV29-1
j_call: TRBJ2-2
cdr3_aa: CSVRTETGELFF

v_call: TRBV20-1
j_call: TRBJ1-6
cdr3_aa: CSARDPGSSYNSPLHF

v_call: TRBV28
j_call: TRBJ2-6
cdr3_aa: CASRAGRSGANVLTF

v_call: TRBV27
j_call: TRBJ1-2
cdr3_aa: CASSLLQGWTENYGYTF

v_call: TRBV4-2
j_call: TRBJ2-7
cdr3_aa: CASSLGTPSSEQYF

v_call: TRBV7-2
j_call: TRBJ1-1
cdr3_aa: CASSRDRNTEAFF

v_call: TRBV4-3
j_call: TRBJ2-7
cdr3_aa: CASSQDWGREQYF

v_call: TRBV6-2/TRBV6-3
j_call: TRBJ2-7
cdr3_aa: CASSYSVASGDYEQYF

v_call: TRBV7-2
j_call: TRBJ1-4
cdr3_aa: CASSLMAGKNEKLFF

v_call: TRBV19
j_call: TRBJ1-5
cdr3_aa: CASREIRQYSNQPQHF

v_call: TRBV7-8
j_call: TRBJ1-2
cdr3_aa: CASSLRNRAAPLF

v_call: TRBV19
j_call: TRBJ2-3
cdr3_aa: CASSILSLSSTDTQYF

v_call: TRBV28
j_call: TRBJ2-6
cdr3_aa: CASTQTGTIAFSGANVLTF

v_call: TRBV20-1
j_call: TRBJ2-3
cdr3_aa: CSASYRGLLMDYPLQSSTDTQYF

v_call: TRBV7-2
j_call: TRBJ2-2
cdr3_aa: CASSLSETGELFF

v_call: TRBV24-1
j_call: TRBJ2-1
cdr3_aa: CATSDPGTGVGNEQFF

v_call: TRBV6-2/TRBV6-3
j_call: TRBJ2-1
cdr3_aa: CASGERVYSYNEQFF

v_call: TRBV7-2
j_call: TRBJ2-5
cdr3_aa: CASSSGHLGQETQYF

v_call: TRBV12-3/TRBV12-4
j_call: TRBJ1-2
cdr3_aa: CASAPGPKNYGYTF

v_call: TRBV20-1
j_call: TRBJ1-2
cdr3_aa: CSATIVRQRYYGYTF

v_call: TRBV7-2
j_call: TRBJ2-1
cdr3_aa: CASSSRSGRAGNEQFF

v_call: TRBV6-1
j_call: TRBJ2-4
cdr3_aa: CASSDRRRKPLAKNIQYF

v_call: TRBV27
j_call: TRBJ2-7
cdr3_aa: CASSVGRFSEQYF

v_call: TRBV20-1
j_call: TRBJ2-1
cdr3_aa: CSARFREWNEQFF

v_call: TRBV7-2
j_call: TRBJ1-6
cdr3_aa: CASGTGFNSPLHF

v_call: TRBV29-1
j_call: TRBJ2-7
cdr3_aa: CSVGGTGGHEQYF

v_call: TRBV9
j_call: TRBJ2-7
cdr3_aa: CASSVTGVGNEQYF

v_call: TRBV6-2/TRBV6-3
j_call: TRBJ2-1
cdr3_aa: CASSYPRLAQIYNEQFF

v_call: TRBV18
j_call: TRBJ2-7
cdr3_aa: CASSAGLAATYEQYF

v_call: TRBV10-3
j_call: TRBJ2-3
cdr3_aa: CAISPRGQGARGTDTQYF

v_call: TRBV5-5
j_call: TRBJ2-5
cdr3_aa: CASSRTGDTRETQYF

v_call: TRBV20-1
j_call: TRBJ1-1
cdr3_aa: CSAPWGGADTEAFF

v_call: TRBV27
j_call: TRBJ2-3
cdr3_aa: CASRLDRGQDTQYF

v_call: TRBV27
j_call: TRBJ2-7
cdr3_aa: CASSSDRALSYEQYF

v_call: TRBV19
j_call: TRBJ2-1
cdr3_aa: CASSIQAGRNEQFF

v_call: TRBV6-2/TRBV6-3
j_call: TRBJ2-2
cdr3_aa: CASRLDSGTGELFF

v_call: TRBV5-1
j_call: TRBJ2-5
cdr3_aa: CASSLEGLAVQETQYF